Listed below are T cell receptor beta chains from one sample, sequenced in a study of CD8+CD57+ T cells in acquired aplastic anemia. TCRdb reprocessed the reads with MiXCR, giving one entry per CDR3 protein. The sample lists 150,000 to 200,000 distinct CDR3 sequences, about three fifths seen once, with 45% in the top ten. The sequencing sample was made of sorted CD4+, CD8+, or CD8+CD57+ T cells (not recorded which) from PBMCs. All receptors come from a human donor in good health. Both conserved end residues are part of each CDR3. The D gene is left open where the match is weak. Some rows have no size entry. The others give once, few or many, or a class for an expanded clone.

V,J,size,D,DNA,CDR3
TRBV7-2,TRBJ2-5,many,TRBD2,TGTGCCAGCAGCCTACGAGCGGGAGCTTTTCGAGAGACCCAGTACTTC,CASSLRAGAFRETQYF
TRBV9,TRBJ1-5,many,.,TGTGCCAGCAGCGTAGGAGGGTCCCATCAGCCCCAGCATTTT,CASSVGGSHQPQHF
TRBV4-3,TRBJ2-2,.,.,TGCGCCAGCAGCCAAGAATCTACCGGGACAACGAACACCGGGGAGCTGTTTTTT,CASSQESTGTTNTGELFF
TRBV10-2,TRBJ2-5,.,TRBD2,TGCGCCAGCAGTGATCCCCGGGGGGGCTCGGAGACCCAGTACTTC,CASSDPRGGSETQYF
TRBV20-1,TRBJ2-1,.,TRBD2,TGCAGTGCTATTATCGGACTAGGATACAATGAGCAGTTCTTC,CSAIIGLGYNEQFF
TRBV29-1,TRBJ2-1,many,.,TGCAGCATGAGAAACAATGAGCAGTTCTTC,CSMRNNEQFF
TRBV6-1,TRBJ1-1,.,.,TGTGCCAGCAAAGGGGGGACGAACACTGAAGCTTTCTTT,CASKGGTNTEAFF
TRBV11-1,TRBJ2-7,few,.,TGTGCCAGCAGCCGCGCGGGGAACACCCACGAGCAGTACTTC,CASSRAGNTHEQYF
TRBV10-3,TRBJ2-2,.,.,TGTGCCAGCAGTTCCTGGGGAGCGAACACCGGGGAGCTGTTTTTT,CASSSWGANTGELFF
TRBV9,TRBJ2-1,once,TRBD1,TGTGCCAGCAGCGTAGCTCACAGGGGGTACAATGAGCAGTTCTTC,CASSVAHRGYNEQFF
TRBV2,TRBJ1-5,once,.,TGTGCCAGCATGAGGGATAGCAATCAGCCCCAGCATTTT,CASMRDSNQPQHF
TRBV19,TRBJ2-1,.,TRBD2,TGTGCCAGTAGTGCGACTAGCGGGAACTACAATGAGCAGTTCTTC,CASSATSGNYNEQFF
TRBV20-1,TRBJ2-7,.,TRBD1,TGCAGTGCTCGACTGGGACAGGGATCTTACGAGCAGTACTTC,CSARLGQGSYEQYF
TRBV2,TRBJ1-1,.,.,TGTGCCAGCAGCCAGACACAGGCCACGAACACTGAAGCTTTCTTT,CASSQTQATNTEAFF
TRBV18,TRBJ2-1,.,TRBD2,TGTGCCAGCTCGTCAGCGGGGTATTCCTACAATGAGCAGATCTTC,CASSSAGYSYNEQIF
TRBV5-1,TRBJ2-7,.,TRBD1,TGCGCCAGCAGCCCGGGGACAGGACTCACCTACGAGCAGTACTTC,CASSPGTGLTYEQYF
TRBV5-1,TRBJ2-3,.,.,TGCGCCTCCCGGGACGGGTCCACAGATACGCAGTATTTT,CASRDGSTDTQYF
TRBV7-9,TRBJ1-4,.,TRBD1,TGTGCCAGCAGCCAAGGACAGGGACTGTTTTTT,CASSQGQGLFF
TRBV7-3,TRBJ1-6,.,.,TGTGCCAGCACCCAGGGAGCATATAATTCACCCCTCCACTTT,CASTQGAYNSPLHF
TRBV6-6,TRBJ1-6,.,.,TGTGCCAGCGGGCCGTCCTATAATTCACCCCTCCATTTT,CASGPSYNSPLHF
TRBV2,TRBJ1-3,.,.,TGTGCCAGCAGGACTACTGGAAACACCATATATTTT,CASRTTGNTIYF
TRBV30,TRBJ2-1,few,TRBD1,TGTGCCTGGAGTTGGGACAGTTCCTACAATGAGCAGTTCTTC,CAWSWDSSYNEQFF
TRBV27,TRBJ2-2,many,TRBD1,TGTGCCAGCAGTTCGGGACAGGGTATCGGGGAGCTGTTTTTT,CASSSGQGIGELFF
TRBV2,TRBJ1-1,few,.,TGTGCCAGCAGGGTTGAGGGGATGAACACTGAAGCTTTCTTT,CASRVEGMNTEAFF
TRBV6-1,TRBJ1-1,few,TRBD1,TGTGCCAGCAGTGAAGACTTTCCTAGGACAGGGAACACTGAAGCTTTCTTT,CASSEDFPRTGNTEAFF
TRBV12-3/TRBV12-4,TRBJ2-7,once,.,TGTGCCAGCAGTTGGTTGGGAGCCTACGAGCAGTACTTC,CASSWLGAYEQYF
TRBV5-8,TRBJ1-2,few,.,TGTGCCAGCAGCTTGGTTGCGGACGTGAACTATGGCTACACCTTC,CASSLVADVNYGYTF
TRBV5-4,TRBJ1-2,.,.,TGTGCCAGCAGCCAAAACAGGAGCTATGGCTACACCTTC,CASSQNRSYGYTF
TRBV15,TRBJ1-6,.,.,TGTGCCACCAGCAGAGGGATAGAAAGTAATTCACCCCTCCACTTT,CATSRGIESNSPLHF
TRBV24-1,TRBJ2-3,.,TRBD1,TGTGCCACCAGTGATTTGCAGGGGGCCTCAGATACGCAGTATTTT,CATSDLQGASDTQYF
TRBV7-3,TRBJ2-1,few,.,TGTGCCAGCAGCTTAGCCCCGGGACCGTACAATGAGCAGTTCTTC,CASSLAPGPYNEQFF